The T cell receptor (beta chain) described here comes from a study of beta chain features in type 1 diabetes. The study's findings and limits: Patients' naive, central memory and Treg TCRB repertoires seemed closer to one another than those of healthy donors.

The CDR3 spans 15 residues. V dropped 4 bases and J dropped 8; count of bases not matched to a gene: 13. Germline V lookup: CDR1 SGHRS, CDR2 YFSETQ. This clone was observed a few times. Its antigen is undetermined. What was sequenced were expressed TCRB transcripts, since all of the isolated RNA had been reverse transcribed. The data were produced by immunoSEQ multiplex PCR, yet TCRdb's version contains in-frame clones alone and is incomplete. The sample contains under 400,000 clones, about 12% of which appear only once. The receptor was isolated from a man between 18 and 35 years old in good health. The sequencing input was naive CD4+ T cells from blood. This sequence joins TRBV5-1 and TRBJ1-2, with 8 bases aligning to TRBD1. The CDR3, as DNA: TGCGCCAGCAGCCTGGAAAGACAGGGGTTGCGCGGCTACACCTTC. Translated, it gives CASSLERQGLRGYTF.